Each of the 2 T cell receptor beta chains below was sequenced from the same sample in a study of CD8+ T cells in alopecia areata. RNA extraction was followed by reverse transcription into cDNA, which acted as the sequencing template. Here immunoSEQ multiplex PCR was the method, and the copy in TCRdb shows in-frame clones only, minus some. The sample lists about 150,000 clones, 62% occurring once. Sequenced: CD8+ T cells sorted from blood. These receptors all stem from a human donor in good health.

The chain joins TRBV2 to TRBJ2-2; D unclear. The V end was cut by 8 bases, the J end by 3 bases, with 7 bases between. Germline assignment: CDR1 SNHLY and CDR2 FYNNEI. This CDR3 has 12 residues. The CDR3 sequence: CASCLYTGELFF. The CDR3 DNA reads TGTGCCAGCTGCTTATACACCGGGGAGCTGTTTTTT.

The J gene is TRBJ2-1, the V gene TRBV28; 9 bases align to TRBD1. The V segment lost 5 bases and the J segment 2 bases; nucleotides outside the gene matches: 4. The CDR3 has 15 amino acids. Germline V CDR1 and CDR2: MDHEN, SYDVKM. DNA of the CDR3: TGTGCCAGCAGTCCGGGACAGGGCGCCTACAATGAGCAGTTCTTC. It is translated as CASSPGQGAYNEQFF.